The sequence of this T cell receptor beta chain was determined in a study of blood T cell repertoires in COVID-19. Study information: The study drew acute and convalescent COVID-19 samples from the United States, Italy and Spain. PBMCs, B-cell-depleted T cells, or T cells provided the cDNA or gDNA that made up the material.

Authors' data handling: Amplified reference gene primers provided the basis for estimating nucleated cell counts. Sequencing used immunoSEQ multiplex PCR; TCRdb keeps in-frame clones, though not all of them. D and trimming come from the DNA, and the V and J calls and clone size come from that table. Of some 100,000 clones in the sample, roughly 90% were seen once. This clone was counted only a few times. The ends were cut back, 2 bases at V and 3 bases at J, with 11 bases in the middle. CDR1 is MNHEY and CDR2 is SVGEGT in the germline V gene. The CDR3 is 14 amino acids. This chain uses TRBV6-2 or TRBV6-3 with TRBJ2-7, with D perhaps matching TRBD2 (6 bases). This sequence originates from a human donor with active COVID-19. The donor label of this sample is uncertain. The sequenced sample consisted of peripheral blood. CDR3 amino acids: CASSYRTNVYEQYF. The CDR3 region has the DNA TGTGCCAGCAGTTACCGGACTAACGTCTACGAGCAGTACTTC.